What follows describes a single T cell receptor beta chain. What it binds is not known. The sample is drawn from a study of beta chain features in type 1 diabetes. Study details: The study examined more than 100,000,000 sorted cells across all samples. Study-level results: Within each of all four CD4+ subsets, Type 1 diabetes patients had TCRB CDR3s that were moderately but significantly shorter.

This CDR3 is built from 15 residues. Germline CDR1 and CDR2: SGHDN and FVKESK. V gave up 4 bases and J gave up 4 bases, with 11 bases separating them. The sequenced template was cDNA made from the entire isolated RNA. The repertoire was sequenced with immunoSEQ multiplex PCR; TCRdb's copy has only in-frame clones and lacks some. The sample shows 250,000 to 350,000 clones, over 14% of them seen only once. The source material was naive CD4+ T cells from blood. The source is a man younger than 35 with type 1 diabetes. V gene TRBV14 combines with J gene TRBJ2-6; possibly TRBD1 for D (5 bases). CDR3 in amino acids: CASSPLGVGANVLTF. The CDR3 coding sequence is TGTGCCAGCAGCCCATTAGGGGTCGGGGCCAACGTCCTGACTTTC.